This T cell receptor beta chain was recorded in a study of T cell responses to AZD1222 COVID-19 vaccine. Assay used: immunoSEQ multiplex PCR; TCRdb lists only in-frame clones, some missing. Here the sample spans fewer than 90,000 clones, roughly 87% being singletons. In germline, CDR1 is SGHTA, CDR2 FQGTGA. Trimming shortened V by 2 bases and J by 10 bases, and 12 bases separated the two germline ends. The CDR3 is 13 amino acids. This clonotype originated in an adult in good health. The source material was peripheral blood, sampled on day 0 of AZD1222 vaccination. The V gene is TRBV7-3, the J gene TRBJ2-1; TRBD2 might be the D (5 bases). The CDR3 is CASSLYGRGEQFF. CDR3 sequence (DNA): TGTGCCAGCAGCTTATACGGCCGGGGAGAGCAGTTCTTC.